This entry lists 14 T cell receptor beta chains sequenced from one sample in a study of OX40 agonist ivuxolimab in advanced cancers. Clones were read by immunoSEQ multiplex PCR, and TCRdb kept only the in-frame ones, dropping some. The data show about 79,000 clones, 80% to 95% seen once. The sequencing here drew on CD4+ or CD8+ T cells sorted from blood, taken in a trial of the OX40 agonist ivuxolimab. These receptors came from an adult with an advanced solid tumor such as melanoma, head and neck, liver or kidney cancer.

The CDR3 coding sequence is TGTGCCAGTAGTCCATGGACAGGGCCGACTTTCTTT. Translated, it gives CASSPWTGPTFF. The chain carries TRBV19 and TRBJ1-1, with TRBD1 matching over 8 bases. The CDR3 totals 12 residues. V lost 5 bases and J lost 12; bases outside the gene matches: 8. CDR1 and CDR2 (germline): LNHDA, SQIVND (reference sequence).

The CDR3 protein is CAWSVLGTTGSEKLFF. The CDR3 DNA is TGTGCCTGGAGTGTACTTGGGACGACAGGGAGTGAAAAACTGTTTTTT. The V gene is TRBV30, the J gene TRBJ1-4; TRBD1 aligns across 7 bases. The CDR3 sequence is 16 residues long. The trim removed 0 bases at V and 7 bases at J, leaving 11 bases unmatched. The germline gives CDR1 GTSNPN, CDR2 SVGIG (reference sequence).

This chain joins TRBV6-5 and TRBJ2-7; D might be TRBD2 (5 bases). Trimming removed 5 bases from V and 1 base from J, with 12 bases in between. The germline CDR1 and CDR2 sequences are MNHEY and SVGAGI. This CDR3 is built from 14 residues. The CDR3 loop is CASSPPGISYEQYF. For the CDR3, the DNA is TGTGCCAGCAGTCCCCCCGGGATTTCCTACGAGCAGTACTTC.

J is TRBJ2-3 and V is TRBV11-2; D unclear. The length of the CDR3 is 14 residues. Germline V gene sequence: CDR1 SGHAT, CDR2 FQNNGV. With 1 base removed from V and 4 bases from J, the gap between germline ends came to 9 bases. CDR3 DNA: TGTGCCAGCAGCTTAGTAGGCAGCGCAGATACGCAGTATTTT. This encodes CASSLVGSADTQYF.

V is TRBV5-4 and J is TRBJ2-7, with 9 bases that match TRBD2. This CDR3 spans 15 amino acids. The germline V gene encodes CDR1 SGHNT and CDR2 YYREEE (reference sequence). The junction had 1 base not matched to a gene; V was cut back by 0 bases and J by 0 bases. Here the CDR3 DNA reads TGTGCCAGCAGCTTGGGGACTAGCGCCTCCTACGAGCAGTACTTC. This codes for CASSLGTSASYEQYF. The full variable domain, rest sourced from reference TRBV5-4 and TRBJ2-7, is ETGVTQSPTHLIKTRGQQVTLRCSSQSGHNTVSWYQQALGQGPQFIFQYYREEENGRGNFPPRFSGLQFPNYSSELNVNALELDDSALYLCASSLGTSASYEQYFGPGTRLTVT.

The chain is built from TRBV7-2 and TRBJ1-6, with TRBD1 matching 8 bases. The CDR3 is 15 amino acids. The germline V gene has CDR1 SGHTA and CDR2 FQGNSA. V was pared by 4 bases and J by 8 bases, with 7 bases of the junction left unmatched. CDR3 DNA sequence: TGTGCCAGCAGCTCAGGACAGGGATTTTATTCACCCCTCCACTTT. Its protein product is CASSSGQGFYSPLHF.

The chain recombines TRBV6-4 with TRBJ2-1; 9 positions match TRBD2. There are 19 residues in the CDR3. Per the germline V gene, CDR1 is MRHNA and CDR2 is SNTAGT. Germline trimming cut 0 bases from V and 9 bases from J; bases unmatched to any gene: 18. In nucleotides, the CDR3 is TGTGCCAGCAGTGACTCGTTGCGTTTTGGAACTAGCGGGTATAGTGAGCAGTTCTTC. It translates to CASSDSLRFGTSGYSEQFF.

This chain uses TRBV23-1 with TRBJ2-5; weak D call: TRBD2 (6 bases). TRBV23-1 is assigned to the ORF class and has an uncertain function. V was cut by 1 base and J by 5 bases, with 11 bases left in between. The CDR3 is made up of 14 amino acids. The CDR3 DNA is TGCGCCAGCAGTCAATTGGGGGGTGAGGAGACCCAGTACTTC. Its protein product is CASSQLGGEETQYF.

The chain couples TRBV6-5 to TRBJ2-3; no firm D call. The CDR3 is 12 residues long. With 6 bases removed from V and 2 bases from J, the gap between germline ends came to 6 bases. The germline V gene has CDR1 MNHEY and CDR2 SVGAGI. The CDR3: CASRATTDTQYF. The DNA for the CDR3 is TGTGCCAGCAGAGCGACCACAGATACGCAGTATTTT.

The chain carries TRBV30 and TRBJ2-2, with 11 bases fitting TRBD2. CDR3 size: 15 residues. Losses at the gene ends were 4 bases for V and 7 bases for J; bases not matched to a gene: 8. Per the germline V gene, CDR1 is GTSNPN and CDR2 is SVGIG (reference sequence). The CDR3 DNA reads as TGTGCCTGGAAAAGACTAGCGGGAAATCACGGGGAGCTGTTTTTT. Its protein product is CAWKRLAGNHGELFF.

The chain combines TRBV5-1 with TRBJ2-1; 14 bases are a match to TRBD2. CDR3 length equals 16 residues. Losses at the gene ends were 0 bases for V and 9 bases for J; bases not matched to a gene: 5. Germline CDR1 SGHRS, CDR2 YFSETQ. CDR3 protein: CASSLGGLAGVSEQFF. The CDR3 DNA is TGCGCCAGCAGCTTGGGGGGACTAGCGGGAGTAAGTGAGCAGTTCTTC.

The J gene is TRBJ2-2, the V gene TRBV10-3, with D possibly matching TRBD2 (6 bases). Between the trimmed V and J ends, which lost 3 bases and 2 bases, there was a span of 10 bases. Germline V CDR1 and CDR2: ENHRY, SYGVKD. The length of the CDR3 is 15 residues. The CDR3 sequence: CAISEWTTNTGELFF. CDR3 nucleotide sequence: TGTGCCATCAGTGAATGGACTACAAACACCGGGGAGCTGTTTTTT.

This chain joins TRBV7-9 and TRBJ1-3; 8 nucleotides match TRBD1. The germline CDR1 and CDR2 sequences are SEHNR and FQNEAQ (reference sequence). V was clipped by 1 base and J by 6 bases; unmatched bases: 5. The CDR3 totals 15 residues. Here the CDR3 reads CASSLGTGSENTIYF. The CDR3 DNA reads TGTGCCAGCAGCTTAGGGACAGGGTCGGAAAACACCATATATTTT. Filled out from reference TRBV7-9 and TRBJ1-3, the complete variable domain reads DTGVSQNPRHKITKRGQNVTFRCDPISEHNRLYWYRQTLGQGPEFLTYFQNEAQLEKSRLLSDRFSAERPKGSFSTLEIQRTEQGDSAMYLCASSLGTGSENTIYFGEGSWLTVV.

J is TRBJ2-7 and V is TRBV7-9; D uncertain. V lost 1 base and J 2 bases, leaving 24 bases between the germline ends. This CDR3 has 19 residues. Germline assignment: CDR1 SEHNR and CDR2 FQNEAQ (reference sequence). Here the CDR3 reads CASSLVGGQDLFLTYEQYF. The CDR3 bases are TGTGCCAGCAGCTTAGTTGGCGGCCAGGATCTTTTTCTTACCTACGAGCAGTACTTC.